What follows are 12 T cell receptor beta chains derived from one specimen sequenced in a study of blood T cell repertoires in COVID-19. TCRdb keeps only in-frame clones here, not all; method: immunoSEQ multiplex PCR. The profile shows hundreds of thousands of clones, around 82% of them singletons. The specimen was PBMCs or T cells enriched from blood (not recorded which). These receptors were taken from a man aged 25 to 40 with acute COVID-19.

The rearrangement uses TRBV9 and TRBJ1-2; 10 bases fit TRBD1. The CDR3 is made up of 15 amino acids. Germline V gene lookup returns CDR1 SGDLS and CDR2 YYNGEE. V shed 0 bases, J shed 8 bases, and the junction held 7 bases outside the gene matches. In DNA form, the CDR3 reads TGTGCCAGCAGCGTAGGGGGGACAGGGGTTTTCGGCTACACCTTC. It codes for CASSVGGTGVFGYTF.

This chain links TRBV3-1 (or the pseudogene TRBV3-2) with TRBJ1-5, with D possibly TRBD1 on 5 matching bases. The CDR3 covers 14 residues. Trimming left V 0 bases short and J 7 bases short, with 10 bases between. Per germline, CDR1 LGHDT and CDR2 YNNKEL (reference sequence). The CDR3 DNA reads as TGTGCCAGCAGCCAAGACGGACAAGGACAGCCCCAGCATTTT. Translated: CASSQDGQGQPQHF.

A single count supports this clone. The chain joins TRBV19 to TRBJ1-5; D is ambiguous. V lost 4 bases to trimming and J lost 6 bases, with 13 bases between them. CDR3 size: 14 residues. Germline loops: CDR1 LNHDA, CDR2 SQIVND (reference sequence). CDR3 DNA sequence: TGTGCCAGTAGTAGGCAGGAGGGAACTCAGCCCCAGCATTTT. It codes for CASSRQEGTQPQHF.

The DNA for the CDR3 is TGTGCCAGCACCGAGGGACTAAAAGAGACCCAGTACTTC. This translates into CASTEGLKETQYF. V usage is TRBV2 and J usage is TRBJ2-5, with 7 nucleotides matching TRBD2. V lost 7 bases to trimming and J lost 3 bases; unmatched junction nucleotides: 5. Germline V gene lookup returns CDR1 SNHLY and CDR2 FYNNEI. The CDR3 extends over 13 amino acids.

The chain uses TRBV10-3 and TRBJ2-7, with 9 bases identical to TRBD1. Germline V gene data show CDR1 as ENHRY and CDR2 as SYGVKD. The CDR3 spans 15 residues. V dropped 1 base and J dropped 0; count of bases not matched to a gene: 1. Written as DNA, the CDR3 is TGTGCCATCAGTGAGTTGGACAGGGGCTCCTACGAGCAGTACTTC. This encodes CAISELDRGSYEQYF.

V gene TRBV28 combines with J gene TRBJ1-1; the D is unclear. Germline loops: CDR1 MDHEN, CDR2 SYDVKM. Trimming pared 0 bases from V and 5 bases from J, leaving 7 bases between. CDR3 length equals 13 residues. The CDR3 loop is CASSLWGGTEAFF. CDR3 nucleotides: TGTGCCAGCAGTTTATGGGGAGGGACTGAAGCTTTCTTT.

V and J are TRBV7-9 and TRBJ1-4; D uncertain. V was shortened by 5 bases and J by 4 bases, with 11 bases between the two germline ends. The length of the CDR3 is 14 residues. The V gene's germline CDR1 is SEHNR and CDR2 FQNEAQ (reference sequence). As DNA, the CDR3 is TGTGCCAGCAGCCCCCCAGGACTTAATGAAAAACTGTTTTTT. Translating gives CASSPPGLNEKLFF.

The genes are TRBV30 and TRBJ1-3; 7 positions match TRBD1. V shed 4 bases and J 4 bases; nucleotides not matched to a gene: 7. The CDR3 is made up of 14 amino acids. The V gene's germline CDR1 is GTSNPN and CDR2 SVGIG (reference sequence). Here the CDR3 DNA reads TGTGCCTGGACTTCGGGGACAGAGGGAAACACCATATATTTT. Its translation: CAWTSGTEGNTIYF.

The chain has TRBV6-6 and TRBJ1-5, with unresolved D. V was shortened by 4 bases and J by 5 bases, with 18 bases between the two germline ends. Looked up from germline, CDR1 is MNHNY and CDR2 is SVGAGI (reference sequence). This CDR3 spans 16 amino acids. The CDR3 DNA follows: TGTGCCAGCAGTTTATCTCTAGGGAGTGTCGATCAGCCCCAGCATTTT. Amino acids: CASSLSLGSVDQPQHF.

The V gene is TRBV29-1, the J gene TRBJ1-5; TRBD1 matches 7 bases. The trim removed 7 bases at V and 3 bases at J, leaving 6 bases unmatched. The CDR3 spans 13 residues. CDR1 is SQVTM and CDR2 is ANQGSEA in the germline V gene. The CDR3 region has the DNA TGCAGCGCCCAGGACAGGTTCAATCAGCCCCAGCATTTT. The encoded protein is CSAQDRFNQPQHF. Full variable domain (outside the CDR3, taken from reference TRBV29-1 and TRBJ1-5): SAVISQKPSRDICQRGTSLTIQCQVDSQVTMMFWYRQQPGQSLTLIATANQGSEATYESGFVIDKFPISRPNLTFSTLTVSNMSPEDSSIYLCSAQDRFNQPQHFGDGTRLSIL.

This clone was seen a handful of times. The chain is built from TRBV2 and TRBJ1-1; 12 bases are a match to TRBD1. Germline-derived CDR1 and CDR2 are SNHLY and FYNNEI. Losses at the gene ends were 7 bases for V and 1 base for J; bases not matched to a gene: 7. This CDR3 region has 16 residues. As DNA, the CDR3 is TGTGCCAGCATCGAGGGGACAGGGGGCGGGAACACTGAAGCTTTCTTT. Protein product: CASIEGTGGGNTEAFF.

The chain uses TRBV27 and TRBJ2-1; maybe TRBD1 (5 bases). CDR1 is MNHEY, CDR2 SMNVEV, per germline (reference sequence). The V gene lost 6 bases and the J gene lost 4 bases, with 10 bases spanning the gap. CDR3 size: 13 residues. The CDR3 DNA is TGTGCCAGCAGGGGGCCCCTATACAATGAGCAGTTCTTC. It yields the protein CASRGPLYNEQFF.